This T cell receptor (beta chain) was captured in a study of blood T cell repertoires in COVID-19. Study background: Specimens from acute and convalescent COVID-19 originated in the United States, Italy and Spain.

CDR3 length: 14 amino acids. Unmatched junction bases numbered 4, after V lost 1 base and J lost 6 bases. Germline V lookup: CDR1 MDHEN, CDR2 SYDVKM. Enrolled through a virtual design, the participants were between roughly 18 and 90 years of age and came from under 25 US areas. Donors in Cohort 3 counted as recovered after two negative PCRs, clearance, or symptom resolution. This table comes from immunoSEQ multiplex PCR, and its TCRdb copy is limited to in-frame clones, with some not included. The repertoire includes around 200,000 clones, around 85% of them detected once, and roughly 6.2% sits in the top ten.

This TCR came from a man aged 35 to 55 who had recovered from COVID-19. The sample comprised PBMCs or T cells enriched from blood (not recorded which). The chain has TRBV28 and TRBJ1-2, with TRBD1 matching over 8 bases. The CDR3 nucleotides are TGTGCCAGCAGTTTATTGGCAGGGGGCAATGGCTACACCTTC. Protein sequence: CASSLLAGGNGYTF.